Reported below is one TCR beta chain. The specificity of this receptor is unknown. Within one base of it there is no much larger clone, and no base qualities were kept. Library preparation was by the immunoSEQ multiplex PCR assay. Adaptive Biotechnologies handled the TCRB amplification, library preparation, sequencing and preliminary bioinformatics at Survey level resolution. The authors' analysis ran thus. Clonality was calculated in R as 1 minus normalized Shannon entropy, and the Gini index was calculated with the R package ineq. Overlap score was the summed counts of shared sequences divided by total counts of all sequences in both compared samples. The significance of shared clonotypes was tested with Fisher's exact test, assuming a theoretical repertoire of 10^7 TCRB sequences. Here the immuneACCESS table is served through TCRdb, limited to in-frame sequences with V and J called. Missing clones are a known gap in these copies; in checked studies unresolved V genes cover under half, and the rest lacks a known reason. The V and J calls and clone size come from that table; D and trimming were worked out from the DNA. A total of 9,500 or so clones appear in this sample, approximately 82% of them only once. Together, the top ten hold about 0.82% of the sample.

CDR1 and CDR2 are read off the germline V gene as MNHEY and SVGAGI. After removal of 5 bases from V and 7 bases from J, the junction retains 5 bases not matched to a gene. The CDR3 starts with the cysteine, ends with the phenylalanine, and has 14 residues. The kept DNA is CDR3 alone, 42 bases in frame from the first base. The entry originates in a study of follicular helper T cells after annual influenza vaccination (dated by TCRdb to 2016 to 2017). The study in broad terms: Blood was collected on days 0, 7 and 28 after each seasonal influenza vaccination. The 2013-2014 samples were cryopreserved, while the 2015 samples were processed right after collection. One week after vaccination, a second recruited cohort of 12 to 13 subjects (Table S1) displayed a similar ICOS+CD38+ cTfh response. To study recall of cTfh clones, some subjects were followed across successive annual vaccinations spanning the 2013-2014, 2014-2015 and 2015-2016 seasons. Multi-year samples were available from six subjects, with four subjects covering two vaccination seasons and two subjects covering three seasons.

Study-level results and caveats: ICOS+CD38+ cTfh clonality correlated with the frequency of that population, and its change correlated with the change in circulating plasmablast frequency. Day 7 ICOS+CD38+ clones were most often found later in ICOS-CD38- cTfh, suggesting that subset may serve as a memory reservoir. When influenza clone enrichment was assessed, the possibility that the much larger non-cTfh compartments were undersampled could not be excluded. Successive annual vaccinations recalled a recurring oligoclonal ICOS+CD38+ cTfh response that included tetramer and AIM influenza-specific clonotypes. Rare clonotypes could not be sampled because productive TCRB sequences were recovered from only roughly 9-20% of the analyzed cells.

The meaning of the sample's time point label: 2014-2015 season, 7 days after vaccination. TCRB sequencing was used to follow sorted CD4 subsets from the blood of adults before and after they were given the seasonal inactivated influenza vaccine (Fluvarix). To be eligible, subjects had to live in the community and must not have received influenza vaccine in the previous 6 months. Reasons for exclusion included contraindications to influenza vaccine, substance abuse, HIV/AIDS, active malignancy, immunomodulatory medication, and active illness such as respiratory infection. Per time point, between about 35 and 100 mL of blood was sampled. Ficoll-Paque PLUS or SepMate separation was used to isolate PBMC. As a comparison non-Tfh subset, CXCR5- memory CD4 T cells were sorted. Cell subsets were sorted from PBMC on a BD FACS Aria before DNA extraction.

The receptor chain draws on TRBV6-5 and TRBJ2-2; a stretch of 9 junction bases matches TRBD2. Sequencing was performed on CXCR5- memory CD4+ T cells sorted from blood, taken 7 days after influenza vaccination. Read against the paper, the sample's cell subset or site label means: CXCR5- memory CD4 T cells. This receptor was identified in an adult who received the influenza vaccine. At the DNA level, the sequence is TGTGCCAGCAGTAATAGCGGGAGTGGCGGGGAGCTGTTTTTT. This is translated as CASSNSGSGGELFF.